The source of this T cell receptor beta chain is a study of blood T cell repertoires in COVID-19. In the study overall: PBMCs, B-cell-depleted T cells, or T cells provided the cDNA or gDNA that made up the material.

The J segment lost 2 bases and the V segment lost 3 bases, leaving 6 bases of the junction unmatched. The CDR3 sequence is 17 residues long. Germline assignment: CDR1 KGHSH and CDR2 LQKENI. The protocol was immunoSEQ multiplex PCR, while the TCRdb copy is restricted to in-frame clones and leaves out a portion. The sample consists of 68,000 or so clones, roughly 90% of them appearing once. The sequencing input was peripheral blood. The chain employs TRBV18 and TRBJ2-6; 8 positions agree with TRBD1. The source of this sequence is a man aged 35 to 55 with COVID-19, enrolled during active disease. Here the CDR3 DNA reads TGTGCCAGCTCACCCGGGACAGGCCGGACTGGGGCCAACGTCCTGACTTTC. Protein: CASSPGTGRTGANVLTF.